Listed here are 2 T cell receptor beta chains from one sample, sequenced in a study of T-cell reconstitution after alpha-beta-depleted transplantation in children. A TCRbeta library incorporating unique molecular identifiers was prepared. TCRdb itself ran the PCR reads through MiXCR, one entry per CDR3 protein. The table has about 610,000 distinct CDR3 sequences, about 10% seen once. Source: PBMCs from the stem cell graft donor, taken from the stem cell graft. All receptors come from a human donor who donated a stem cell graft to a child with acute myeloid leukemia.

This chain uses TRBV24-1 with TRBJ2-1; 10 nucleotides agree with TRBD2. With V trimmed by 0 bases and J by 6 bases, 10 bases remained unmatched. Looked up from germline, CDR1 is KGHDR and CDR2 is SFDVKD. The CDR3 runs to 18 residues. CDR3 bases: TGTGCCACCAGTGATTTGCATACCCCAGCGGGAGGGTCCAATGAGCAGTTCTTC. It specifies CATSDLHTPAGGSNEQFF.

The chain joins TRBV11-2 to TRBJ2-7, with TRBD2 matching 9 bases. The CDR3 runs 16 residues. J was trimmed by 2 bases and V by 1 base; bases with no gene match: 6. CDR1 and CDR2 from the germline V gene are SGHAT and FQNNGV. In DNA form, the CDR3 reads TGTGCCAGCAGCTTAGGCGGGCCTAGCGGGACCTACGAGCAGTACTTC. Its protein is CASSLGGPSGTYEQYF.